One sample yielded the 21 T cell receptor beta chains listed below, sequenced in a study of T cells expressing NK-cell markers. TCRdb reanalyzed the 5' RACE reads and collapses them to one entry per CDR3 protein, without DNA. This sample contains 130,000 to 150,000 distinct CDR3 sequences. Sequenced input: blood T cells: a sorted CD56 or NKG2C T cell subset, CD4+ or CD8+ T cells, or bulk PBMC T cells (not recorded which). These receptors were obtained from a man aged 18 to 29 in good health.

The rearrangement uses TRBV27 and TRBJ2-7; TCRdb designates TRBD1, a call that cannot be tested without DNA. Per germline, CDR1 MNHEY and CDR2 SMNVEV (reference sequence). The CDR3 sequence is 16 residues long. CDR3 sequence: CASSTPVGGGIYEQYF.

The chain couples TRBV10-3 to TRBJ1-4. Germline-derived CDR1 and CDR2 are ENHRY and SYGVKD. The CDR3 totals 16 residues. CDR3 amino acids: CAISESTSTENEKLFF.

The gene calls are TRBV12-3 or TRBV12-4 and TRBJ2-1; as DNA is missing, the TRBD2 call by TCRdb cannot be tested. The CDR3 loop spans 18 amino acids. The CDR3 loop is CASSGLAGGPGTYNEQFF.

The rearrangement links TRBV14 to TRBJ2-3; TCRdb reports TRBD2, a call that lacks DNA to check it against. There are 16 residues in the CDR3. Germline V CDR1 and CDR2: SGHDN, FVKESK. This CDR3 reads CASSQDDSGYTDTQYF.

This chain joins TRBV12-5 and TRBJ1-4; TCRdb lists TRBD1, though no DNA is available to test this call. The CDR3 covers 20 residues. Germline V gives CDR1 LGHNT, CDR2 FRNRAP. The CDR3 here is CASGFSIRPDHRDPDEKLFF.

This chain connects TRBV7-3 to TRBJ2-7; TCRdb proposes TRBD1, but this gene call is untestable without DNA. Germline V gives CDR1 SGHTA, CDR2 FQGTGA. The CDR3 spans 12 residues. The CDR3 is CASGDGGGEQYF.

The rearrangement links TRBV6-5 to TRBJ2-1; TCRdb proposes TRBD1, but this gene call is untestable without DNA. The CDR3 loop spans 15 amino acids. Germline V CDR1 and CDR2: MNHEY, SVGAGI. The CDR3 sequence: CASSYTLQGAGEQFF.

V is TRBV5-5 and J is TRBJ2-1. Germline V lookup: CDR1 SGHKS, CDR2 YYEKEE (reference sequence). The CDR3 covers 12 residues. CDR3 loop: CASSLPRNEQFF.

The rearrangement uses TRBV18 and TRBJ2-5; TCRdb selects TRBD2, and the lack of DNA leaves this call unchecked. The CDR3 length is 16 residues. Germline lookup yields CDR1 KGHSH and CDR2 LQKENI. The CDR3 spells CASSPFTRTSEETQYF.

The V gene is TRBV7-9, the J gene TRBJ2-3; TCRdb indicates TRBD1, and absent DNA this call remains unverified. Per germline, CDR1 SEHNR and CDR2 FQNEAQ (reference sequence). The CDR3 is 16 residues long. The CDR3 loop is CASSPDKGIYTDTQYF.

This chain joins TRBV7-7 and TRBJ2-1; there is no DNA to check the TCRdb D call of TRBD2. This CDR3 is built from 15 residues. In germline, CDR1 is SSHAT, CDR2 FNYEAQ (reference sequence). The CDR3 sequence is CASSLVPESGAEQFF.

This rearrangement joins TRBV2 to TRBJ2-2; as DNA is missing, the TRBD1 call by TCRdb cannot be tested. In germline, CDR1 is SNHLY, CDR2 FYNNEI. This CDR3 region has 12 residues. The CDR3 region is CASRGGSGELFF.

J is TRBJ1-2 and V is TRBV12-3 or TRBV12-4; TCRdb lists TRBD1, though no DNA is available to test this call. The CDR3 covers 13 residues. The CDR3 sequence is CASSPGTGVGYTF.

The rearrangement uses TRBV4-3 and TRBJ2-1; TCRdb calls TRBD1, which cannot be checked without DNA. Germline loops: CDR1 LGHNA, CDR2 YSLEER. CDR3 length equals 13 residues. CDR3 residues: CASSLDKGDEQFF.

The chain couples TRBV4-2 to TRBJ2-1; the D call from TCRdb, TRBD1, cannot be confirmed without DNA. The length of the CDR3 is 17 residues. Germline V gene lookup returns CDR1 LGHNA and CDR2 YNFKEQ. The chain's CDR3 is CASSQVGRQGESNEQFF.

The V gene is TRBV12-3 or TRBV12-4, the J gene TRBJ2-5; TCRdb gives TRBD2 as the D gene, but with no DNA this cannot be confirmed. This CDR3 contains 16 residues. CDR3 sequence reads: CASRLGVAGGAETQYF.

The chain has TRBV5-1 and TRBJ1-3. Germline V CDR1 and CDR2: SGHRS, YFSETQ. This CDR3 has 17 residues. The CDR3 loop reads CASSLDQIFSSGNTIYF.

V and J are TRBV5-1 and TRBJ1-4; the TCRdb D gene call, TRBD1, has no DNA to confirm it. The length of the CDR3 is 17 residues. The germline CDR1 and CDR2 sequences are SGHRS and YFSETQ. CDR3 amino acids: CASSLGQGAATNEKLFF.

V gene TRBV9 combines with J gene TRBJ2-7. The CDR3 runs 16 residues. Germline V gives CDR1 SGDLS, CDR2 YYNGEE. The CDR3 is CASSVAVTSNSYEQYF. Together with reference TRBV9 and TRBJ2-7, the CDR3 gives the full variable domain: DSGVTQTPKHLITATGQRVTLRCSPRSGDLSVYWYQQSLDQGLQFLIQYYNGEERAKGNILERFSAQQFPDLHSELNLSSLELGDSALYFCASSVAVTSNSYEQYFGPGTRLTVT.

V gene TRBV19 combines with J gene TRBJ2-2; TCRdb's D call, TRBD2, is unchecked because there is no DNA. Germline CDR1 LNHDA, CDR2 SQIVND (reference sequence). This CDR3 has 18 residues. The CDR3 is CASSPGGLAGPDTGELFF.

This sequence joins TRBV6-1 and TRBJ2-2; the D gene TCRdb calls, TRBD1, cannot be checked with no DNA. Germline V gene sequence: CDR1 MNHNS, CDR2 SASEGT. The CDR3 consists of 16 residues. CDR3 in amino acids: CASSPSRGGITGELFF.